This entry concerns a single T cell receptor (beta chain). The antigen it recognizes is unknown. One base away there is no much larger clone; base qualities are not given. The trial excluded patients who had a history of autoimmune disease or were on systemic immunosuppression. Peripheral blood for TCR sequencing was drawn from every dose cohort at baseline, at cycle 4 day 1 and at cycle 7 day 1. The samples were drawn from a first-in-human, open-label, multicenter phase I dose-escalation trial of ivuxolimab. Adults with locally advanced or metastatic melanoma, renal cell, hepatocellular, or head and neck squamous cell carcinoma were enrolled in the trial. Before TCR sequencing, CD4+ T cells and CD8+ T cells from peripheral blood were sorted into separate populations. For sequencing of the TCRbeta CDR3 region, genomic DNA was extracted from the sorted cells. The immunoSEQ Assay was used to sequence the TCRbeta CDR3 regions. TCRdb holds this immuneACCESS table with in-frame rearrangements only. Some clones are missing; in checked studies, unresolved V genes explain under half, and the rest has no known cause. The sample table lists some 80,000 clones, around 86% of them with a count of one. Of the sample, approximately 0.3% is held by the ten largest clones.

This entry is derived from a study of OX40 agonist ivuxolimab in advanced cancers. For the study in its entirety: Ivuxolimab was a fully human IgG2 agonistic monoclonal antibody targeting the costimulatory receptor OX40 (CD134). Of the 52 patients in dose escalation, about 20 had hepatocellular carcinoma, some 15 had melanoma, 9 had renal cell carcinoma and 9 had head and neck cancer. The paper describes the monotherapy dose-escalation part (N of about 52 patients) of the phase I trial of ivuxolimab. Intravenous ivuxolimab was administered to patients every 2 weeks at six dose levels: 0.01, 0.1, 0.3, 1.5, 3 and 10 mg/kg. The dose-escalation cohort was almost 85% male with a mean age of approximately 60 years, ranging from about 23 to 85. Three dose-escalation patients achieved partial responses, one with hepatocellular carcinoma and two with cutaneous melanoma. Patients were allowed to have had prior anti-PD-1, anti-PD-L1 or anti-CTLA-4 therapy, and around 41% of the dose-escalation patients had previously received checkpoint inhibitors. The purpose of peripheral TCRbeta sequencing was to test whether ivuxolimab changed TCR sequence diversity and led to clonal T-cell expansion.

What the research found in general, with its limitations: Low levels of normalized T-cell clonal expansion were also seen in some nonresponding patients. On average, CD8+ T cells showed more expanded clones than CD4+ T cells after ivuxolimab. Which antigens the clonally expanded peripheral T cells were specific for was not determined. Partial responders in the 0.1-3.0 mg/kg groups had among the lowest normalized peripheral clonal expansion, especially among CD8+ T cells. At doses of 0.1 to 3.0 mg/kg, clonal expansion of both CD4+ and CD8+ blood T cells was observed from baseline to week 6.

Taken from cysteine to phenylalanine, the CDR3 has 15 residues. The entry retains the CDR3 DNA only, 45 bases that are in frame from base 1. The germline V gene (reference sequence) supplies CDR1 SGHNT and CDR2 YYREEE. The junction carries 16 bases between V and J, which are trimmed by 4 bases and 3 bases respectively. The sequence was collected from an adult with an advanced solid tumor such as melanoma, head and neck, liver or kidney cancer. Sequencing used CD4+ or CD8+ T cells sorted from blood, obtained in a trial of the OX40 agonist ivuxolimab. The V and J genes are TRBV5-4 and TRBJ2-5, with TRBD1 tentatively as D gene (6 bases match). In nucleotides, the sequence is TGTGCCAGCAGCAAAGGACCGGGACACGAAGAGACCCAGTACTTC. Its translation is CASSKGPGHEETQYF.